Below, one T cell receptor (beta chain) is given with its context. This record belongs to a study of blood T cells in healthy people across ages. A second PCR of 7 to 11 cycles used a sample-barcoded 5' primer and a J-beta primer mix. Every molecule of cDNA carried a tag from a template-switch adaptor with 12 random nucleotides. Via MiXCR, TCRdb re-called the 5' RACE reads, giving one row per CDR3 protein. The sample lists around 520,000 distinct CDR3 sequences, 27% occurring once. This CDR3 is built from 16 residues. Per the germline V gene, CDR1 is LGHDT and CDR2 is YNNKEL (reference sequence). The sample, 7.5 to 10 milliliters of peripheral blood, was drawn from each donor. This same sample was also taken into another study, of T cells of mothers and their children. From that report: In this cohort, donors were three healthy Caucasian mothers plus their six children. Overlap ran slightly, non-significantly higher for related than unrelated mother-child pairs.

This receptor was identified in a boy aged 2 to 10 in good health. This chain connects TRBV3-1 to TRBJ2-1, with 14 positions matching TRBD2. The tail of the sequence fits TRBJ2-5 better, so the J call may be wrong. Input material: blood. The CDR3 reads CASSQGLAGGYKTQYF. In DNA, the CDR3 is TGTGCCAGCAGCCAAGGACTAGCGGGGGGGTATAAGACCCAGTACTTC.